Shown below are 17 T cell receptor beta chains from a single sample sequenced in a study. TCRdb reprocessed the RT-PCR reads via MiXCR and lists one record per CDR3 protein. The table shows about 700,000 distinct CDR3 sequences, with 14% occurring only once. The sequenced material came from memory CD4+ T cells from blood. The receptors shown here come from a female donor in good health, serving as a healthy control.

This clonotype was detected only a few times. This chain joins TRBV27 and TRBJ2-1; 13 bases match TRBD2. Trimming cost V 6 bases and J 8 bases; bases outside gene matches: 10. Germline lookup yields CDR1 MNHEY and CDR2 SMNVEV (reference sequence). This CDR3 spans 16 amino acids. CDR3 in amino acids: CASRPTGLAGEDEQFF. CDR3 DNA sequence: TGTGCCAGCAGGCCAACCGGACTAGCGGGAGAGGATGAGCAGTTCTTC.

This clonotype was seen a handful of times. The rearrangement uses TRBV7-9 and TRBJ1-2; perhaps TRBD1 as D (6 bases). Trimming took off 5 bases at V and 4 bases at J, with 17 bases between the two ends. The CDR3 covers 15 residues. Germline V gives CDR1 SEHNR, CDR2 FQNEAQ (reference sequence). The CDR3 DNA reads as TGTGCCAGCAGCCCCCGAGGGGGAGGCGGCTATGGCTACACCTTC. Translation gives CASSPRGGGGYGYTF.

This clonotype was counted only a few times. V gene TRBV10-3 combines with J gene TRBJ2-3; 10 nucleotides align to TRBD2. With V trimmed by 10 bases and J by 4 bases, 8 bases remained unmatched. The germline CDR1 and CDR2 sequences are ENHRY and SYGVKD. There are 14 residues in the CDR3. CDR3 DNA sequence: TGTGCCACTCAATTAGCGGGAGGCGCAGATACGCAGTATTTT. The encoded protein is CATQLAGGADTQYF.

The chain uses TRBV20-1 and TRBJ2-5; 7 bases align to TRBD1. The germline CDR1 and CDR2 sequences are DFQATT and SNEGSKA (reference sequence). This CDR3 has 14 residues. J lost 5 bases, V lost 5 bases, and 11 bases had no gene match. This CDR3 is CSAPTTGRRETQYF. CDR3 sequence (DNA): TGCAGTGCTCCGACGACAGGGCGGAGGGAGACCCAGTACTTC.

This clonotype was observed a few times. V and J are TRBV20-1 and TRBJ1-5; tentative D call: TRBD1 (6 bases). Germline loops: CDR1 DFQATT, CDR2 SNEGSKA (reference sequence). The CDR3 is 13 amino acids. The ends were cut back, 3 bases at V and 10 bases at J, with 16 bases in the middle. CDR3 nucleotides: TGCAGTGCTAGTACAGGGAGTTTGGATCCCCAGCATTTT. It encodes CSASTGSLDPQHF.

The chain has TRBV7-8 and TRBJ1-3, with D unclear. The CDR3 is made up of 14 amino acids. From germline, CDR1 is SGHVS and CDR2 FQNEAQ. V lost 1 base to trimming and J lost 8 bases, with 12 bases between them. CDR3 in amino acids: CASSLVLASDTIYF. In DNA form, the CDR3 reads TGTGCCAGCAGCTTAGTGTTGGCCTCAGACACCATATATTTT.

This clonotype was picked up a small number of times. The V and J genes are TRBV5-1 and TRBJ2-5; possibly TRBD2 for D (5 bases). There are 13 residues in the CDR3. In germline, CDR1 is SGHRS, CDR2 YFSETQ. V was clipped by 4 bases and J by 5 bases, with 12 bases between them. The CDR3 is CASSPTAVETQYF. For the CDR3, the DNA is TGCGCCAGCAGCCCTACAGCGGTCGAGACCCAGTACTTC. Combining the CDR3 with reference TRBV5-1 and TRBJ2-5 gives the whole variable domain KAGVTQTPRYLIKTRGQQVTLSCSPISGHRSVSWYQQTPGQGLQFLFEYFSETQRNKGNFPGRFSGRQFSNSRSEMNVSTLELGDSALYLCASSPTAVETQYFGPGTRLLVL.

This clonotype appeared a few times. The rearrangement uses TRBV20-1 and TRBJ2-2, with 7 bases identical to TRBD1. Trimming took 3 bases from V and 5 from J; bases not matched to a gene: 3. Germline CDR1 reads DFQATT; CDR2 reads SNEGSKA (reference sequence). This CDR3 comprises 13 residues. Here the CDR3 DNA reads TGCAGTGCTAGCCAGGGGGTGACCGGGGAGCTGTTTTTT. Translation: CSASQGVTGELFF.

This clonotype was detected ten times or more. The chain joins TRBV7-9 to TRBJ2-5; no clear D. The CDR3 loop spans 16 amino acids. CDR1 SEHNR and CDR2 FQNEAQ come from the germline V gene (reference sequence). V was trimmed by 5 bases and J by 4 bases, leaving 20 bases between them. The CDR3 region is CASSPWSPLALETQYF. The CDR3 nucleotides read TGTGCCAGCAGCCCTTGGTCCCCGCTCGCGTTAGAGACCCAGTACTTC. Complete variable domain (other parts from reference TRBV7-9 and TRBJ2-5): DTGVSQNPRHKITKRGQNVTFRCDPISEHNRLYWYRQTLGQGPEFLTYFQNEAQLEKSRLLSDRFSAERPKGSFSTLEIQRTEQGDSAMYLCASSPWSPLALETQYFGPGTRLLVL.

This clonotype was found a few times. The V and J genes are TRBV20-1 and TRBJ1-1; 9 nucleotides match TRBD1. CDR3 length equals 13 residues. V dropped 6 bases and J dropped 6; count of bases not matched to a gene: 8. The germline CDR1 and CDR2 sequences are DFQATT and SNEGSKA (reference sequence). In DNA, the CDR3 is TGCAGTGCACCGGGACAGGGTACCGCTGAAGCTTTCTTT. It translates to CSAPGQGTAEAFF.

This clonotype was observed many times. The chain couples TRBV29-1 to TRBJ2-2; TRBD2 is a possible D gene (5 bases). Germline V gene lookup returns CDR1 SQVTM and CDR2 ANQGSEA. Deletions cut 7 bases from V and 5 bases from J, with 8 bases between. The length of the CDR3 is 11 residues. This CDR3 reads CSAWRTGELFF. For the CDR3, the DNA is TGCAGCGCCTGGAGGACCGGGGAGCTGTTTTTT.

This clonotype was seen a handful of times. The chain recombines TRBV7-9 with TRBJ2-7, with D perhaps TRBD1 (8 bases). V was clipped by 5 bases and J by 3 bases, with 17 bases between them. The CDR3 length is 15 residues. Per the germline V gene, CDR1 is SEHNR and CDR2 is FQNEAQ (reference sequence). CDR3 bases: TGTGCCAGCAGCCGTGACAGGGGAGGGTTCTACGAGCAGTACTTC. Its protein product is CASSRDRGGFYEQYF.

In DNA form, the CDR3 reads TGTGCCATCAGTGAGTCAGCGGACAGGGGCCCGAACACCGGGGAGCTGTTTTTT. Translated, it gives CAISESADRGPNTGELFF. J is TRBJ2-2 and V is TRBV10-3, with 9 bases identical to TRBD1. The CDR3 loop spans 18 amino acids. With 0 bases clipped from V and 0 bases from J, the junction kept 5 bases outside the gene matches. Germline-derived CDR1 and CDR2 are ENHRY and SYGVKD.

This clonotype was counted many times. The V gene is TRBV3-1, the J gene TRBJ2-2, with D possibly being TRBD2 (5 bases). The germline V gene encodes CDR1 LGHDT and CDR2 YNNKEL (reference sequence). The CDR3 spans 16 residues. Deletions cut 3 bases from V and 5 bases from J, with 16 bases between. The CDR3 nucleotides read TGTGCCAGCAGCCAGAGCCCTCCGGGATTGACCGGGGAGCTGTTTTTT. It codes for CASSQSPPGLTGELFF.

This clonotype was counted only a few times. The J gene is TRBJ1-5, the V gene TRBV2; D is undetermined. Germline V gives CDR1 SNHLY, CDR2 FYNNEI. V shed 5 bases and J shed 6 bases, with 17 bases lying between them. CDR3 length: 15 amino acids. CDR3 in amino acids: CASSLGLGFGQPQHF. CDR3 DNA: TGTGCCAGCAGTCTCGGGTTGGGGTTTGGTCAGCCCCAGCATTTT.

The chain joins TRBV11-2 to TRBJ2-7, with 8 bases that match TRBD2. This CDR3 has 14 amino acids. J was trimmed by 5 bases and V by 3 bases; bases with no gene match: 6. Per the germline V gene, CDR1 is SGHAT and CDR2 is FQNNGV. The DNA for the CDR3 is TGTGCCAGCAGCTTCACCAGCGGGAGTGACGAGCAGTACTTC. As protein: CASSFTSGSDEQYF.

The gene calls are TRBV28 and TRBJ2-7, with a weak D call TRBD1 (6 bases). The CDR3 has 14 amino acids. From germline, CDR1 is MDHEN and CDR2 SYDVKM. With 2 bases removed from V and 5 bases from J, the gap between germline ends came to 13 bases. The CDR3 DNA is TGTGCCAGCAGTTTAGCCCACAGGGACCACGAGCAGTACTTC. Protein sequence: CASSLAHRDHEQYF.